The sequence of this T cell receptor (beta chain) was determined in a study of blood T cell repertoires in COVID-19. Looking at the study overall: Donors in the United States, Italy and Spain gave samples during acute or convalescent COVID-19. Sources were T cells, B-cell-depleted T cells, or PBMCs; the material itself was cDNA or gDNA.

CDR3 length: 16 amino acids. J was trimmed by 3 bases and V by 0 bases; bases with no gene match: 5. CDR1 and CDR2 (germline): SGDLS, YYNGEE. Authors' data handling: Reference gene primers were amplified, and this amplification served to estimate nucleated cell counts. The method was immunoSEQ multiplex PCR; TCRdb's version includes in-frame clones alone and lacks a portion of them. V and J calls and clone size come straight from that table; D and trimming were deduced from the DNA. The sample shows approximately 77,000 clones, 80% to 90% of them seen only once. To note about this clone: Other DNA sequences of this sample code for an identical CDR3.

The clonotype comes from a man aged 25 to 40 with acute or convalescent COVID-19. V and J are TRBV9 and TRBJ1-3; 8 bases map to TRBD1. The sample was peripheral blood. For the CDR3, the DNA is TGTGCCAGCAGCGTAGGAGGCAGGGGGCTTGGAAACACCATATATTTT. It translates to CASSVGGRGLGNTIYF.